What follows describes a single T cell receptor beta chain. The CDR3 consists of 13 residues. In germline, CDR1 is MDHEN, CDR2 SYDVKM. The V end was cut by 1 base, the J end by 4 bases, with 7 bases between. The data originate from a study of technical replicates of blood from a few donors. Clones were read by immunoSEQ multiplex PCR, and TCRdb kept only the in-frame ones, dropping some. The data contain about 75,000 clones, around 97% of them singletons. This chain links TRBV28 with TRBJ2-5; D remains ambiguous. Input material: T cells isolated from PBMCs. The clonotype originates from a human donor in good health. The CDR3 DNA follows: TGTGCCAGCAGTTTATTTCGGGTAGAGACCCAGTACTTC. Amino acids: CASSLFRVETQYF. The full variable domain, its missing parts supplied by reference TRBV28 and TRBJ2-5, is DVKVTQSSRYLVKRTGEKVFLECVQDMDHENMFWYRQDPGLGLRLIYFSYDVKMKEKGDIPEGYSVSREKKERFSLILESASTNQTSMYLCASSLFRVETQYFGPGTRLLVL.